The 29 T cell receptor beta chains below all came from one sample that was sequenced in a study of CD8+CD57+ T cells in acquired aplastic anemia. Genomic DNA templated the TCR beta VDJ and CDR3 profiling. One entry per CDR3 protein results from TCRdb running MiXCR on the reads. The table records 65,000 to 85,000 distinct CDR3 sequences, approximately 54% of them present only once. Sequencing was performed on sorted CD4+, CD8+, or CD8+CD57+ T cells (not recorded which) from PBMCs. The receptors derive from a human donor in good health, serving as a control.

The rearrangement uses TRBV4-1 and TRBJ2-7; possibly TRBD2 for D (6 bases). Germline V gene data show CDR1 as MGHRA and CDR2 as YSYEKL. The CDR3 sequence is 13 residues long. Trimming stripped 5 bases from V and 2 bases from J, with 10 bases between. The CDR3 loop is CASSLGLAYEQYF. Here the CDR3 DNA reads TGCGCCAGCAGCTTGGGACTTGCCTACGAGCAGTACTTC.

This chain uses TRBV10-1 with TRBJ2-3, with 9 positions matching TRBD1. The CDR3 has 16 amino acids. Germline V gene data show CDR1 as WNHNN and CDR2 as SYGVQD (reference sequence). Trimming took 4 bases from V and 0 from J; bases not matched to a gene: 5. This chain's CDR3 is CASSATGGSSTDTQYF. CDR3 DNA: TGCGCCAGCAGTGCAACAGGGGGCTCTAGCACAGATACGCAGTATTTT.

This chain joins TRBV10-3 and TRBJ1-1; 10 bases align to TRBD1. The length of the CDR3 is 14 residues. Looked up from germline, CDR1 is ENHRY and CDR2 is SYGVKD. The V segment lost 7 bases and the J segment 3 bases; nucleotides outside the gene matches: 5. The CDR3 spells CAIKGQGEDTEAFF. CDR3 in DNA: TGTGCCATCAAAGGACAGGGGGAGGACACTGAAGCTTTCTTT.

The V gene is TRBV19, the J gene TRBJ2-1; no firm D call. Germline V lookup: CDR1 LNHDA, CDR2 SQIVND (reference sequence). V lost 4 bases, J lost 4 bases, and 8 bases lay in between. The CDR3 is 13 amino acids. CDR3 sequence: CASSTFRYNEQFF. CDR3 DNA: TGTGCCAGTAGTACATTTAGGTACAATGAGCAGTTCTTC.

This clonotype has at least ten counts. V gene TRBV25-1 combines with J gene TRBJ1-1, with D unresolved. This CDR3 is 11 amino acids long. CDR1 MGHDK and CDR2 SYGVNS come from the germline V gene. The V end was cut by 8 bases, the J end by 2 bases, with 6 bases between. The CDR3 spells CASVLNTEAFF. In DNA form, the CDR3 reads TGTGCCAGCGTCCTTAACACTGAAGCTTTCTTT.

This sequence joins TRBV2 and TRBJ1-5; D is unclear. This CDR3 comprises 13 residues. Per germline, CDR1 SNHLY and CDR2 FYNNEI. V shed 6 bases and J shed 0 bases, with 6 bases lying between them. This CDR3 reads CASRGNSNQPQHF. CDR3 nucleotides: TGTGCCAGCAGGGGCAATAGCAATCAGCCCCAGCATTTT.

By share of the sample, this clonotype is medium-sized. The J gene is TRBJ1-6, the V gene TRBV2; TRBD1 might be the D (5 bases). Germline V gene lookup returns CDR1 SNHLY and CDR2 FYNNEI. V was pared by 0 bases and J by 6 bases, with 9 bases between. The CDR3 totals 15 residues. As DNA, the CDR3 is TGTGCCAGCAGTGAAGCGATCGGGGCTAATTCACCCCTCCACTTT. Its translation: CASSEAIGANSPLHF.

Here the CDR3 reads CSASSEETSGAYEQYF. The DNA for the CDR3 is TGCAGTGCCAGCAGTGAAGAGACTAGCGGTGCCTACGAGCAGTACTTC. This chain connects TRBV20-1 to TRBJ2-7, with 9 bases that match TRBD2. Germline V gene sequence: CDR1 DFQATT, CDR2 SNEGSKA (reference sequence). The CDR3 loop spans 16 amino acids. The V gene end was trimmed by 6 bases and the J gene end by 2 bases; junction bases not matched to a gene: 14.

This clonotype was recorded a few times. Given the absence of the conserved phenylalanine or tryptophan at the CDR3 end, a read error is likely. CDR3 sequence: CSADSVRGYTL. DNA for the CDR3: TGCAGCGCTGATAGTGTTCGGGGCTACACCCTC. The genes are TRBV29-1 and TRBJ1-2; no definite D call. V lost 7 bases and J lost 8, with 14 bases in between. The germline CDR1 and CDR2 sequences are SQVTM and ANQGSEA. The CDR3 totals 11 residues.

This clonotype was observed a few times. V usage is TRBV5-5 and J usage is TRBJ2-2; D is perhaps TRBD1 (5 bases). V was pared by 3 bases and J by 3 bases, with 12 bases between. The CDR3 sequence is 15 residues long. CDR1 is SGHKS and CDR2 is YYEKEE in the germline V gene (reference sequence). DNA for the CDR3: TGTGCCAGCAGCTCGCTCCTGACAGACACCGGGGAGCTGTTTTTT. It is translated as CASSSLLTDTGELFF.

CDR3 DNA: TGTGCCAGCAGCGTAGGGACGGGAGCGGGGTTTGAGCAGTTCTTC. This gives the protein CASSVGTGAGFEQFF. This chain links TRBV2 with TRBJ2-1, with 7 nucleotides matching TRBD2. J lost 9 bases, V lost 6 bases, and 14 bases had no gene match. The CDR3 is made up of 15 amino acids. Germline V gene lookup returns CDR1 SNHLY and CDR2 FYNNEI.

The count of this clonotype is one. The chain couples TRBV7-3 to TRBJ2-3; D is undetermined. The CDR3 contains 14 residues. Germline V lookup: CDR1 SGHTA, CDR2 FQGTGA. Trimming took off 2 bases at V and 3 bases at J, with 9 bases between the two ends. The CDR3 nucleotides read TGTGCCAGCAGCTTAGGGCAGGTGACAGATACGCAGTATTTT. Translated, it gives CASSLGQVTDTQYF.

V is TRBV6-5 and J is TRBJ1-1; possibly TRBD1 for D (5 bases). In germline, CDR1 is MNHEY, CDR2 SVGAGI. V lost 2 bases and J lost 1, with 17 bases in between. The CDR3 runs to 17 residues. CDR3 nucleotides: TGTGCCAGCAGTTACAACCCCGCGGGCAGGGCGAACACTGAAGCTTTCTTT. Encoded protein: CASSYNPAGRANTEAFF.

The V call is TRBV29-1, the J call TRBJ2-5; 9 bases align to TRBD1. Germline V gene sequence: CDR1 SQVTM, CDR2 ANQGSEA. Unmatched junction bases numbered 12, after V lost 4 bases and J lost 3 bases. The CDR3 runs to 16 residues. CDR3: CSVAPHRDRAKETQYF. The CDR3 region has the DNA TGCAGCGTTGCACCCCACAGGGACAGGGCAAAAGAGACCCAGTACTTC.

This clonotype has at least ten counts. The chain is built from TRBV13 and TRBJ1-2; D is perhaps TRBD1 (6 bases). CDR3 size: 13 residues. Trimming cost V 4 bases and J 7 bases, with 13 bases left between them. CDR1 PRHDT and CDR2 FYEKMQ come from the germline V gene (reference sequence). The CDR3 DNA reads as TGTGCCAGCAGCTCACAGGGTTCGAGTGGCTACACCTTC. Translating it yields CASSSQGSSGYTF.

At least ten counts were recorded for this clonotype. V and J are TRBV20-1 and TRBJ2-1, with 10 bases aligning to TRBD2. The CDR3 contains 15 residues. The V segment lost 3 bases and the J segment 9 bases; nucleotides outside the gene matches: 11. Germline CDR1 DFQATT, CDR2 SNEGSKA (reference sequence). The CDR3 DNA reads as TGCAGTGCTAGTTGGGGACTAGCGATCCGAGGTGAGCAGTTCTTC. This translates into CSASWGLAIRGEQFF.

This clonotype appeared a few times. The rearrangement uses TRBV29-1 and TRBJ2-5; no clear D. Germline CDR1 reads SQVTM; CDR2 reads ANQGSEA. Trimming shortened V by 2 bases and J by 3 bases, and 13 bases separated the two germline ends. There are 14 residues in the CDR3. The CDR3 DNA follows: TGCAGCGTTGAATTTCATCCTTGGAAAGAGACCCAGTACTTC. The encoded protein is CSVEFHPWKETQYF.

The chain has TRBV13 and TRBJ1-1; D is undetermined. The CDR3 totals 13 residues. Germline lookup yields CDR1 PRHDT and CDR2 FYEKMQ (reference sequence). V was trimmed by 7 bases and J by 1 base, leaving 10 bases between them. Here the CDR3 reads CASIEQANTEAFF. In DNA form, the CDR3 reads TGTGCCAGCATCGAGCAGGCGAACACTGAAGCTTTCTTT.

The chain is built from TRBV11-2 and TRBJ1-5; D is uncertain. This CDR3 region has 14 residues. Germline CDR1 and CDR2: SGHAT and FQNNGV. The V gene lost 0 bases and the J gene lost 4 bases, with 7 bases spanning the gap. For the CDR3, the DNA is TGTGCCAGCAGCTTAGATGGGTATAATCAGCCCCAGCATTTT. This translates into CASSLDGYNQPQHF.

Regarding this clonotype: This clone may be a read error of a much larger clone one base away. This chain uses TRBV28 with TRBJ1-1; D unclear. V was cut by 3 bases and J by 5 bases, with 13 bases left in between. The length of the CDR3 is 14 residues. Germline V gene data show CDR1 as MDHEN and CDR2 as SYDVKM. The CDR3, as DNA: TGTGCCAGCAGTTTTCGGCGGGGAGAGACTGAAGCTTTCTTT. Protein: CASSFRRGETEAFF.

The genes are TRBV10-2 and TRBJ2-1; the D gene is possibly TRBD2 (5 bases). The V end was cut by 7 bases, the J end by 7 bases, with 8 bases between. The CDR3 runs 11 residues. The germline CDR1 and CDR2 sequences are WSHSY and SAAADI. The CDR3 coding sequence is TGCGCCAGCACCCGGGAAAATGAGCAGTTCTTC. It codes for CASTRENEQFF.

This chain joins TRBV2 and TRBJ1-6, with 9 bases identical to TRBD1. CDR3 length: 17 residues. V gave up 4 bases and J gave up 5 bases; unmatched junction bases: 9. Germline loops: CDR1 SNHLY, CDR2 FYNNEI. Written as DNA, the CDR3 is TGTGCCAGCAGTGGAATACGGGACAGGGAAGATAATTCACCCCTCCACTTT. Encoded protein: CASSGIRDREDNSPLHF.

This chain links TRBV15 with TRBJ1-4; 7 nucleotides align to TRBD1. CDR1 and CDR2 from the germline V gene are LNHNV and YYDKDF (reference sequence). The CDR3 loop spans 13 amino acids. V shed 5 bases, J shed 8 bases, and the junction held 5 bases outside the gene matches. Here the CDR3 reads CATSDRVGEKLFF. The CDR3 DNA sequence: TGTGCCACCAGCGACAGGGTTGGCGAAAAACTGTTTTTT.

The chain combines TRBV7-6 with TRBJ1-6; no definite D call. V was cut by 0 bases and J by 9 bases, with 6 bases left in between. CDR1 SGHVS and CDR2 FNYEAQ come from the germline V gene. There are 13 residues in the CDR3. CDR3 bases: TGTGCCAGCAGCTTAGCTTCCGGTTCACCCCTCCACTTT. Protein sequence: CASSLASGSPLHF.

This clonotype occurred many times. This rearrangement joins TRBV27 to TRBJ1-6; D remains ambiguous. The length of the CDR3 is 14 residues. CDR1 is MNHEY and CDR2 is SMNVEV in the germline V gene (reference sequence). The ends were cut back, 0 bases at V and 9 bases at J, with 9 bases in the middle. Here the CDR3 DNA reads TGTGCCAGCAGTTTATCGGGTGTGGGTTCACCCCTCCACTTT. Translated: CASSLSGVGSPLHF.

This clonotype was counted at least ten times. V is TRBV27 and J is TRBJ1-5; 7 bases agree with TRBD1. Germline-derived CDR1 and CDR2 are MNHEY and SMNVEV (reference sequence). The CDR3 is 14 residues long. J was trimmed by 0 bases and V by 5 bases; bases with no gene match: 1. The CDR3 loop reads CASSTGDSNQPQHF. In DNA form, the CDR3 reads TGTGCCAGCAGTACAGGGGATAGCAATCAGCCCCAGCATTTT.

This clonotype was observed once. This chain connects TRBV7-6 to TRBJ2-7; 13 bases line up with TRBD2. In germline, CDR1 is SGHVS, CDR2 FNYEAQ. The CDR3 runs 15 residues. Trimming cost V 5 bases and J 6 bases; bases outside gene matches: 7. This CDR3 reads CASSNGLAGVSEQYF. CDR3 coding DNA: TGTGCCAGCAGCAACGGACTAGCGGGAGTATCCGAGCAGTACTTC.

This clonotype has a count of ten or more. The V gene is TRBV11-2, the J gene TRBJ2-7; TRBD1 might be the D (5 bases). Germline CDR1 is SGHAT and CDR2 is FQNNGV. CDR3 length equals 11 residues. V lost 5 bases and J lost 7, with 9 bases in between. The CDR3 DNA follows: TGTGCCAGCAGCCAAGGGGTTGAGCAGTACTTC. Protein: CASSQGVEQYF.

About this clonotype itself: This could be a read error, since a much larger clone is one nucleotide away. The chain links TRBV10-2 to TRBJ1-1; D not resolved. V was cut by 11 bases and J by 1 base, with 17 bases left in between. The CDR3 extends over 14 amino acids. Germline CDR1 and CDR2: WSHSY and SAAADI. Here the CDR3 DNA reads TGCGCCGGCATTGTCGAAGTTGGGAACACTGAAGCTTTCTTT. It specifies CAGIVEVGNTEAFF.